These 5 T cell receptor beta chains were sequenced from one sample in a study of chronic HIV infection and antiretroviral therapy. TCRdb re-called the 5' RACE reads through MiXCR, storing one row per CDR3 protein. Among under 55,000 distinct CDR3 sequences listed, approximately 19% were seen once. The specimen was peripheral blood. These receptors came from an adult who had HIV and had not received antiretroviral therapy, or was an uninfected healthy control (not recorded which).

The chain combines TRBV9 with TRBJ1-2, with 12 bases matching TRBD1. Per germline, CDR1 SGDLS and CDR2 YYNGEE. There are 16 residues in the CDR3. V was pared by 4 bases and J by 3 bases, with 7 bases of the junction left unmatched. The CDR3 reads CASSPQGQGAYYGYTF. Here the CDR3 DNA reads TGTGCCAGCAGCCCCCAGGGACAGGGGGCATACTATGGCTACACCTTC.

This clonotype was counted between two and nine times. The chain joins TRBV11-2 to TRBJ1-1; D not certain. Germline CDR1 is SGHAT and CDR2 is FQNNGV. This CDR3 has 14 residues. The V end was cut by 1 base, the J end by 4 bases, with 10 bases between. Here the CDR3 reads CASSLALYGTEAFF. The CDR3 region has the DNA TGTGCCAGCAGCTTAGCTCTGTACGGCACTGAAGCTTTCTTT. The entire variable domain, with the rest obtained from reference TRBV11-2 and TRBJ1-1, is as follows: EAGVAQSPRYKIIEKRQSVAFWCNPISGHATLYWYQQILGQGPKLLIQFQNNGVVDDSQLPKDRFSAERLKGVDSTLKIQPAKLEDSAVYLCASSLALYGTEAFFGQGTRLTVV.

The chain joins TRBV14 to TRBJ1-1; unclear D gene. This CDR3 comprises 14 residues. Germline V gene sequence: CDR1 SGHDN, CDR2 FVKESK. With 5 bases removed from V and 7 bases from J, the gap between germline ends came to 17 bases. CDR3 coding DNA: TGTGCCAGCAGCTACATGCGGATCGCTAGTGAAGCTTTCTTT. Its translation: CASSYMRIASEAFF.

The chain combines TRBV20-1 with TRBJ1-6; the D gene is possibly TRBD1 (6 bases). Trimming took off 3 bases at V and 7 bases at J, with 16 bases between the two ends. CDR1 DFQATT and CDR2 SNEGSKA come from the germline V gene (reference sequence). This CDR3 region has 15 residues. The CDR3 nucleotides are TGCAGTGCTAGTGGACCCGGGGGCTTAAATTCACCCCTCCACTTT. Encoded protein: CSASGPGGLNSPLHF.

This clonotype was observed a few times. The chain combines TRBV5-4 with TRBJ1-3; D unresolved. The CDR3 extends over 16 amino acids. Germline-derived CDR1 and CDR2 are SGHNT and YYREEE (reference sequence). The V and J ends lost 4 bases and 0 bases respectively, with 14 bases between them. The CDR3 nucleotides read TGTGCCAGCAGCATTCAGGACGGAGACTCTGGAAACACCATATATTTT. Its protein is CASSIQDGDSGNTIYF.